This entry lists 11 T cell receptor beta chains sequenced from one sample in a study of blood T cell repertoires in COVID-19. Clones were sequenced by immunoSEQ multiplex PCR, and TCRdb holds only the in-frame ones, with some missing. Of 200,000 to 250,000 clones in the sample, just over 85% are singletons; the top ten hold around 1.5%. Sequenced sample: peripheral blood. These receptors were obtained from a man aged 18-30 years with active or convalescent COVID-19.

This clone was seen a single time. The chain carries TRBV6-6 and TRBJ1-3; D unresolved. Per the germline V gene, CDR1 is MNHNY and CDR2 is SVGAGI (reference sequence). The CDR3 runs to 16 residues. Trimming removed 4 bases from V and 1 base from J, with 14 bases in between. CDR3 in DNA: TGTGCCAGCAGTTCGGGCGGGGTTAGATCTGGAAACACCATATATTTT. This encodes CASSSGGVRSGNTIYF.

CDR3 loop: CASSIVSGKLFF. CDR3 DNA: TGTGCCAGTAGTATCGTCAGCGGAAAACTGTTTTTT. The rearrangement uses TRBV19 and TRBJ1-4; no definite D call. V was trimmed by 3 bases and J by 10 bases, leaving 9 bases between them. CDR3 length: 12 amino acids. Germline loops: CDR1 LNHDA, CDR2 SQIVND (reference sequence).

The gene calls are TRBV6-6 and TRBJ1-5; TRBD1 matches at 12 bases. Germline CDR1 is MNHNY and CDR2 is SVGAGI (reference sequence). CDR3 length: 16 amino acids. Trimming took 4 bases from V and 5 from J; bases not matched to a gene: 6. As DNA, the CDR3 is TGTGCCAGCAGTTCCGGGACAGGGGGCGGGGATCAGCCCCAGCATTTT. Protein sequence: CASSSGTGGGDQPQHF.

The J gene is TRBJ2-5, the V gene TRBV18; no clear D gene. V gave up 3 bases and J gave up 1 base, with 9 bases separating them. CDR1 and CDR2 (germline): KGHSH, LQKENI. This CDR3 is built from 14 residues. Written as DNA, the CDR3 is TGTGCCAGCTCACCTGGCGGAGCCCAAGAGACCCAGTACTTC. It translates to CASSPGGAQETQYF.

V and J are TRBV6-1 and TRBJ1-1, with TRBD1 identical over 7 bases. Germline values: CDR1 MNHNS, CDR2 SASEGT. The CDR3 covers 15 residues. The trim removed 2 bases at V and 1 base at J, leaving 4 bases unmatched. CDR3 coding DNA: TGTGCCAGCAGTGAACGACAGGGTGGGAACACTGAAGCTTTCTTT. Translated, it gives CASSERQGGNTEAFF.

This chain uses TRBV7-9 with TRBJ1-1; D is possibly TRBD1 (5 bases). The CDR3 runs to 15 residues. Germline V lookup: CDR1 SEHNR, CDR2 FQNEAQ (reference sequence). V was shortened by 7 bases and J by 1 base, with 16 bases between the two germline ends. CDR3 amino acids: CASTPAGHTNTEAFF. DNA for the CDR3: TGTGCCAGCACCCCAGCCGGACATACGAACACTGAAGCTTTCTTT.

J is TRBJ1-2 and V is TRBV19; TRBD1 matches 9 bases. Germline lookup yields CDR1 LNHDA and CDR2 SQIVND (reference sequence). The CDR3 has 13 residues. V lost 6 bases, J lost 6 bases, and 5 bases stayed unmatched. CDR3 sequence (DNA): TGTGCCAGTAGGCAAACAGGGGGCGATGGCTACACCTTC. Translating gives CASRQTGGDGYTF.

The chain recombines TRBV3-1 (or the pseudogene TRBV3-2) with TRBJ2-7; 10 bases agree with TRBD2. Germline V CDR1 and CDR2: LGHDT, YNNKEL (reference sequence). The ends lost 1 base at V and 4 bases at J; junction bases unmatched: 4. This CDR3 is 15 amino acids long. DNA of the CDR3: TGTGCCAGCAGCCAAGCGGCTAGCGGGAGTTACGAGCAGTACTTC. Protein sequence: CASSQAASGSYEQYF.

CDR3 bases: TGTGCCAGTAGTATCACGGACAGAGAAGTCACTGAAGCTTTCTTT. Its protein is CASSITDREVTEAFF. V and J are TRBV19 and TRBJ1-1; TRBD1 is a possible D gene (6 bases). The V end was cut by 3 bases, the J end by 4 bases, with 15 bases between. The CDR3 loop spans 15 amino acids. Germline V lookup: CDR1 LNHDA, CDR2 SQIVND (reference sequence). The full variable domain, completed using reference TRBV19 and TRBJ1-1, is DGGITQSPKYLFRKEGQNVTLSCEQNLNHDAMYWYRQDPGQGLRLIYYSQIVNDFQKGDIAEGYSVSREKKESFPLTVTSAQKNPTAFYLCASSITDREVTEAFFGQGTRLTVV.

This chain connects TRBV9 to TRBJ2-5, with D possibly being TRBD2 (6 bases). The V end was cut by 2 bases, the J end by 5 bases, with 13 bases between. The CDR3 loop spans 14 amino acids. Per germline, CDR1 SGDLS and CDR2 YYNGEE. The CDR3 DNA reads TGTGCCAGCAGCGTCGGGGCGGGGTTGGAGACCCAGTACTTC. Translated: CASSVGAGLETQYF.

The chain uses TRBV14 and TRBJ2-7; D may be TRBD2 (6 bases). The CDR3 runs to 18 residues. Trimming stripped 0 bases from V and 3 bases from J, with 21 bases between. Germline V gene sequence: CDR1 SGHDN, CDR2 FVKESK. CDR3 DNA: TGTGCCAGCAGCCAAGAGGCCGGGGTGGGAGGCTCCTTCTACGAGCAGTACTTC. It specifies CASSQEAGVGGSFYEQYF.